This is a list of T cell receptor beta chains from one sample in a study of blood T cell repertoires in COVID-19. The table came from immunoSEQ multiplex PCR; TCRdb's copy has only in-frame clones and leaves some out. The sample includes approximately 100,000 clones, 85% to 90% seen only once; the top ten take around 4.3%. The sample comprised peripheral blood. The source of these receptors is a human donor with COVID-19, enrolled during active disease. The donor label of this sample is uncertain. The CDR3 runs from the conserved cysteine through the conserved F or W. D genes are given only for firm matches. Size is stated for part of the rows, as once, few or many counts, or as a class when the clone is expanded.

.	TRBJ1-2	TRBV6-4	TRBD1	TGTGCCAGCAGTGACTCGAGTTTCCGGACAGGGGACTATGGCTACACCTTC	CASSDSSFRTGDYGYTF
.	TRBJ2-7	TRBV5-1	.	TGCGCCAGCAGCCTAAAACAGGGCTACGAGCAGTACTTC	CASSLKQGYEQYF
.	TRBJ1-1	TRBV4-2	TRBD1	TGTGCCAGCAGCCAAGAGCCGACAGGGATTGAAGCTTTCTTT	CASSQEPTGIEAFF
.	TRBJ1-2	TRBV3-1/TRBV3-2	.	TGTGCCAGCAGCCAAGATTTGACAGCCTATGGCTACACCTTC	CASSQDLTAYGYTF
.	TRBJ1-1	TRBV7-9	TRBD1	TGTGCCAGCAGCTTAGGGCCAGGGGGCGGTGACACTGAAGCTTTCTTT	CASSLGPGGGDTEAFF
.	TRBJ1-3	TRBV19	TRBD1	TGTGCCAGTACCCATCGACAGGGGAGAAACACCATATATTTT	CASTHRQGRNTIYF
.	TRBJ2-1	TRBV5-1	TRBD1	TGCGCCAGCAGCTTGGTCAGGGGGTTCCCCTACAATGAGCAGTTCTTC	CASSLVRGFPYNEQFF
.	TRBJ1-1	TRBV6-5	.	TGTGCCAGCGCAATGGGGCTTGGGAACACTGAAGCTTTCTTT	CASAMGLGNTEAFF
.	TRBJ1-3	TRBV6-5	.	TGTGCCAGCAGTTACCGAACAGGGCCCTCTGGAAACACCATATATTTT	CASSYRTGPSGNTIYF
once	TRBJ2-7	TRBV9	TRBD1	TGTGCCAGCAGCGTAACCGGACAGGGGGTCTCCCCCTACGAGCAGTACTTC	CASSVTGQGVSPYEQYF
.	TRBJ2-7	TRBV10-1	TRBD2	TGCGCCAGCAGTGATTCTAGCGGGAGCGCCGAGCAGTACTTC	CASSDSSGSAEQYF
.	TRBJ2-2	TRBV2	TRBD1	TGTGCCACGGGACAGGGAAACACCGGGGAGCTGTTTTTT	CATGQGNTGELFF
.	TRBJ1-5	TRBV6-5	TRBD1	TGTGCCAGCGGCATTACAGGGGGTGATCAGCCCCAGCATTTT	CASGITGGDQPQHF
.	TRBJ2-7	TRBV5-1	TRBD1	TGCGCCAGCAGCCAAGGGACAGGAAGATCCTACGAGCAGTACTTC	CASSQGTGRSYEQYF
.	TRBJ2-3	TRBV6-1	.	TGTGCCAGCAGTGACCGACAGTGGGCAGATACGCAGTATTTT	CASSDRQWADTQYF
.	TRBJ1-2	TRBV7-9	.	TGTGCCAGCAGTCTAAGCTCGTCTAACTATGGCTACACCTTC	CASSLSSSNYGYTF
.	TRBJ2-5	TRBV6-1	.	TGTGCCAGCAGTGAATCGGTCAGACAGACCTACCAAGAGACCCAGTACTTC	CASSESVRQTYQETQYF
.	TRBJ1-1	TRBV7-9	.	TGTGCCAGCAGCTTAGTTTTAGCTGAAGCTTTCTTT	CASSLVLAEAFF
.	TRBJ1-3	TRBV18	.	TGTGCCAGCTCACCGAATCAGGGCGGAAACACCATATATTTT	CASSPNQGGNTIYF
.	TRBJ1-3	TRBV30	.	TGTGCCTGGAGTGGGAGACTCTCTGGAAACACCATATATTTT	CAWSGRLSGNTIYF
.	TRBJ1-6	TRBV9	.	TGTGCCAGCAGCGTATCCTCGGGGGTCGGGAATTCACCCCTCCACTTT	CASSVSSGVGNSPLHF
.	TRBJ1-6	TRBV7-3	.	TGTGCCAGCAGCTTATCAGGGGAACAGTCACCCCTCCACTTT	CASSLSGEQSPLHF
.	TRBJ1-1	TRBV5-1	.	TGCGCCAGCAGCCGGGGGGTGGGTGCTATGAACACTGAAGCTTTCTTT	CASSRGVGAMNTEAFF
.	TRBJ1-4	TRBV27	.	TGTGCCAGCAGTTCTCTCCTCAGGGGAACTAATGAAAAACTGTTTTTT	CASSSLLRGTNEKLFF
.	TRBJ1-2	TRBV27	TRBD1	TGTGCCTCACGACAGGGACCGGGGGGCTACACCTTC	CASRQGPGGYTF
medium-sized	TRBJ2-5	TRBV19	.	TGTGCCAGTACCCGGGACGGAATAGGGGGAGAGACCCAGTACTTC	CASTRDGIGGETQYF
.	TRBJ2-1	TRBV7-2	.	TGTGCCAGCAGCTTATTCCAGGGTTTGTCCAATGAGCAGTTCTTC	CASSLFQGLSNEQFF
few	TRBJ2-5	TRBV19	.	TGTGCCAGTAGTTTCAGGGGTTGGGAGACCCAGTACTTC	CASSFRGWETQYF
.	TRBJ2-7	TRBV12-3/TRBV12-4	TRBD2	TGTGCCAGCAGAAGCGGGAGGATAAACGAGCAGTACTTC	CASRSGRINEQYF
.	TRBJ1-5	TRBV18	TRBD1	TGTGCCAGCTCCCGGACAGGAGGCAATCAGCCCCAGCATTTT	CASSRTGGNQPQHF
.	TRBJ1-1	TRBV7-3	.	TGTGCCAGCAGCCAACAGGAGAACACTGAAGCTTTCTTT	CASSQQENTEAFF
.	TRBJ1-3	TRBV3-1/TRBV3-2	TRBD1	TGTGCCAGCAGCCCCGACAGGGAATCTGGAAACACCATATATTTT	CASSPDRESGNTIYF
.	TRBJ2-2	TRBV4-2	.	TGTGCCAGCAGCCAAGATGAGCGTGTAGGGGAGCTGTTTTTT	CASSQDERVGELFF
.	TRBJ1-1	TRBV12-3/TRBV12-4	TRBD1	TGTGCCAGCAGTTTCTTGCCGACAGGGTCAGCTTTCTTT	CASSFLPTGSAFF
once	TRBJ1-5	TRBV7-4	.	TGTGCCAGCAGCTTAGGGGCAAGCAATCAGCCCCAGCATTTT	CASSLGASNQPQHF
.	TRBJ2-7	TRBV19	TRBD1	TGTGCCAGTAGTATCGTATGGGGACAGGGGTCAAGCGAGCAGTACTTC	CASSIVWGQGSSEQYF
.	TRBJ2-7	TRBV15	.	TGTGCCACCAGCAGTCTGTATGGACTAACCTACGAGCAGTACTTC	CATSSLYGLTYEQYF
.	TRBJ1-5	TRBV29-1	.	TGCAGCGTTCGGGGGGGGTTTAATCAGCCCCAGCATTTT	CSVRGGFNQPQHF
.	TRBJ2-1	TRBV3-1/TRBV3-2	.	TGTGCCAGCAGCCAAGATCCCCAGTCCTACAATGAGCAGTTCTTC	CASSQDPQSYNEQFF
.	TRBJ2-3	TRBV25-1	.	TGTGCCAGCAGTGGGGGTGGGGACACATTTGGCACAGATACGCAGTATTTT	CASSGGGDTFGTDTQYF
few	TRBJ1-3	TRBV6-6	.	TGTGCCAGCAGCACCAACCGCTACTCTGGAAACACCATATATTTT	CASSTNRYSGNTIYF
.	TRBJ2-3	TRBV27	TRBD2	TGTGCCAGCAGACTAGCGGGGCGAAGCACAGATACGCAGTATTTT	CASRLAGRSTDTQYF
.	TRBJ1-2	TRBV29-1	.	TGCAGCGTTTACGCGGGGGGGTCCGACAATAACACCTATGGCTACACCTTC	CSVYAGGSDNNTYGYTF
.	TRBJ2-5	TRBV24-1	.	TGTGCCACCAGTGATTCCGGTTATCAAGAGACCCAGTACTTC	CATSDSGYQETQYF
once	TRBJ1-1	TRBV30	.	TGTGCCTGGTCCTTAACAGGGCTCGCTGAAGCTTTCTTT	CAWSLTGLAEAFF
.	TRBJ1-1	TRBV10-3	TRBD1	TGTGCCATCAGGTCCGGACAGGGAGGCACTGAAGCTTTCTTT	CAIRSGQGGTEAFF
.	TRBJ2-5	TRBV29-1	.	TGCAGCGTTGGACTTCCCGAAGAGACCCAGTACTTC	CSVGLPEETQYF
.	TRBJ2-5	TRBV11-3	.	TGTGCCAGCAGCTATTTTAGAATCGAAGGAGGAGAGACCCAGTACTTC	CASSYFRIEGGETQYF
.	TRBJ2-3	TRBV6-5	.	TGTGCCAGCAGATCTCAGGGCACGACAGATACGCAGTATTTT	CASRSQGTTDTQYF
once	TRBJ2-5	TRBV5-1	TRBD2	TGCGCCAGCAGCTTGGCCGAAGCGGGGGGGCGTGAGACCCAGTACTTC	CASSLAEAGGRETQYF
.	TRBJ1-5	TRBV2	TRBD1	TGTGCCAGCAGTGGGGGACAGCCGAATCAGCCCCAGCATTTT	CASSGGQPNQPQHF
.	TRBJ1-2	TRBV10-1	.	TGCGCCAGCAGTGAGACAGGGACCTATGGCTACACCTTC	CASSETGTYGYTF
.	TRBJ1-5	TRBV18	.	TGTGCCAGCTCACCCTTCAATCAGCCCCAGCATTTT	CASSPFNQPQHF
.	TRBJ1-2	TRBV19	.	TGTGCCAGTAGGCTCCGGGGGAGGGCCCATGGCTACACCTTC	CASRLRGRAHGYTF
.	TRBJ1-1	TRBV6-5	.	TGTGCCAGCAGTAGACAGCTAAACACTGAAGCTTTCTTT	CASSRQLNTEAFF